These 26 T cell receptor beta chains came from one sample sequenced in a study of T cells after yellow fever vaccination. Using its own MiXCR run on the 5' RACE reads, TCRdb lists one record per CDR3 protein. The sample shows hundreds of thousands of distinct CDR3 sequences, about 19% of them seen only once. This material consisted of PBMCs, taken before the yellow fever booster vaccination. The receptors derive from a man in his late teens or twenties who received the YFV17D yellow fever vaccine.

The chain couples TRBV7-3 to TRBJ2-1, with a weak D call TRBD2 (7 bases). The germline gives CDR1 SGHTA, CDR2 FQGTGA. The CDR3 runs 15 residues. Trimming cost V 2 bases and J 9 bases, with 17 bases left between them. CDR3 sequence: CASSLSGGGQSEQFF. CDR3 DNA: TGTGCCAGCAGCTTATCCGGCGGGGGCCAAAGTGAGCAGTTCTTC.

This clonotype was seen more than once but under ten times. CDR3 DNA: TGTGCCAGCAGCCAAGTCCGGACAGGGGGTTTGGGGCAGCCCCAGCATTTT. Protein sequence: CASSQVRTGGLGQPQHF. This chain links TRBV4-2 with TRBJ1-5; 10 bases are a match to TRBD1. J lost 7 bases, V lost 1 base, and 10 bases had no gene match. The CDR3 has 17 residues. Germline CDR1 LGHNA, CDR2 YNFKEQ.

This clonotype was detected many times. This rearrangement joins TRBV6-1 to TRBJ2-6; D ambiguous. With 6 bases removed from V and 0 bases from J, the gap between germline ends came to 3 bases. CDR3 size: 13 residues. Germline CDR1 reads MNHNS; CDR2 reads SASEGT. The CDR3: CASRGSGANVLTF. DNA of the CDR3: TGTGCCAGCAGGGGCTCTGGGGCCAACGTCCTGACTTTC.

This clonotype was counted between two and nine times. The gene calls are TRBV7-9 and TRBJ1-1; D is unclear. Trimming took off 7 bases at V and 0 bases at J, with 3 bases between the two ends. Germline CDR1 is SEHNR and CDR2 is FQNEAQ (reference sequence). This CDR3 is built from 11 residues. The CDR3 here is CASIMNTEAFF. CDR3 in DNA: TGTGCCAGCATCATGAACACTGAAGCTTTCTTT. Full variable domain (outside the CDR3, taken from reference TRBV7-9 and TRBJ1-1): DTGVSQNPRHKITKRGQNVTFRCDPISEHNRLYWYRQTLGQGPEFLTYFQNEAQLEKSRLLSDRFSAERPKGSFSTLEIQRTEQGDSAMYLCASIMNTEAFFGQGTRLTVV.

This chain connects TRBV7-3 to TRBJ2-5, with a tentative D call TRBD1 (6 bases). The V and J ends lost 5 bases and 4 bases respectively, with 17 bases between them. Germline CDR1 SGHTA, CDR2 FQGTGA. The CDR3 runs 15 residues. This CDR3 is CASSPGDMRRETQYF. In DNA, the CDR3 is TGTGCCAGCAGCCCAGGGGACATGAGGAGAGAGACCCAGTACTTC. The full variable domain, with the rest looked up from reference TRBV7-3 and TRBJ2-5, is GAGVSQTPSNKVTEKGKYVELRCDPISGHTALYWYRQSLGQGPEFLIYFQGTGAADDSGLPNDRFFAVRPEGSVSTLKIQRTERGDSAVYLCASSPGDMRRETQYFGPGTRLLVL.

The J gene is TRBJ2-3, the V gene TRBV2; perhaps TRBD1 as D (5 bases). This CDR3 region has 13 residues. V gave up 2 bases and J gave up 6 bases, with 9 bases separating them. Germline CDR1 SNHLY, CDR2 FYNNEI. The CDR3 bases are TGTGCCAGCAGTGAACAGGGTCCCGATACGCAGTATTTT. Translation gives CASSEQGPDTQYF.

In its sample, this clonotype was seen a few times. The chain carries TRBV29-1 and TRBJ2-3; TRBD1 matches at 10 bases. Trimming removed 6 bases from V and 5 bases from J; junction bases left unmatched: 8. The CDR3 covers 14 residues. Germline assignment: CDR1 SQVTM and CDR2 ANQGSEA. The DNA of the CDR3 is TGCAGCGTCGTCGACAGGGGGCAAAGAGATACGCAGTATTTT. It codes for CSVVDRGQRDTQYF.

This clonotype was seen only a few times. V and J are TRBV2 and TRBJ2-3; the D gene is possibly TRBD1 (5 bases). Germline V gene sequence: CDR1 SNHLY, CDR2 FYNNEI. The ends were cut back, 6 bases at V and 0 bases at J, with 7 bases in the middle. This CDR3 region has 13 residues. CDR3 DNA sequence: TGTGCCAGCAGGGACACTAGCACAGATACGCAGTATTTT. Its protein is CASRDTSTDTQYF.

There are a few counts of this clonotype. The chain recombines TRBV20-1 with TRBJ2-7, with 11 positions matching TRBD1. The CDR3 sequence is 13 residues long. J was trimmed by 2 bases and V by 6 bases; bases with no gene match: 3. Looked up from germline, CDR1 is DFQATT and CDR2 is SNEGSKA (reference sequence). The CDR3 DNA reads as TGCAGTGCGTCGGGACAGGGGGCCTACGAGCAGTACTTC. Its protein product is CSASGQGAYEQYF.

This clonotype was picked up many times. The genes are TRBV29-1 and TRBJ2-1; D ambiguous. Germline values: CDR1 SQVTM, CDR2 ANQGSEA. Deletions cut 3 bases from V and 10 bases from J, with 1 base between. CDR3 length equals 8 residues. CDR3 nucleotides: TGCAGCGTTGACGAGCAGTTCTTC. Amino acids: CSVDEQFF.

This clonotype was seen repeatedly, ten times or more. The chain couples TRBV4-2 to TRBJ1-5; D gene ambiguous. The length of the CDR3 is 14 residues. The V gene's germline CDR1 is LGHNA and CDR2 YNFKEQ. Deletions cut 0 bases from V and 7 bases from J, with 10 bases between. For the CDR3, the DNA is TGTGCCAGCAGCCAAGAGGAGGGAGCCCAGCCCCAGCATTTT. Its protein product is CASSQEEGAQPQHF.

This clonotype came up a few times. The chain couples TRBV3-1 to TRBJ2-3, with D hard to call. CDR1 is LGHDT, CDR2 YNNKEL, per germline (reference sequence). CDR3 length equals 13 residues. V dropped 1 base and J dropped 8 bases, with 10 bases sitting between them. CDR3 sequence reads: CASSQGETRTQYF. CDR3 DNA: TGTGCCAGCAGCCAAGGAGAGACTCGTACGCAGTATTTT.

This clonotype appeared a few times. This sequence joins TRBV27 and TRBJ2-3; perhaps TRBD1 as D (8 bases). The germline gives CDR1 MNHEY, CDR2 SMNVEV (reference sequence). CDR3 size: 15 residues. The V end was cut by 7 bases, the J end by 4 bases, with 18 bases between. CDR3 amino acids: CASTLQGGRADTQYF. The DNA of the CDR3 is TGTGCCAGCACCCTACAGGGGGGGCGAGCAGATACGCAGTATTTT.

This clonotype was counted between two and nine times. This chain connects TRBV5-1 to TRBJ2-1; tentatively, D is TRBD2 (7 bases). CDR3 length equals 15 residues. The V end lost 4 bases, the J end lost 7 bases, and 18 bases lay between the germline ends. Germline V gene sequence: CDR1 SGHRS, CDR2 YFSETQ. Written as DNA, the CDR3 is TGCGCCAGCAGCCTTCGGCAGGGGAGGGGGAATGAGCAGTTCTTC. The encoded protein is CASSLRQGRGNEQFF. The full variable domain, its missing parts supplied by reference TRBV5-1 and TRBJ2-1, is KAGVTQTPRYLIKTRGQQVTLSCSPISGHRSVSWYQQTPGQGLQFLFEYFSETQRNKGNFPGRFSGRQFSNSRSEMNVSTLELGDSALYLCASSLRQGRGNEQFFGPGTRLTVL.

This clonotype has only a few counts. The CDR3 coding sequence is TGTGCCAGCAGTGCGAGGGTTAATTCACCCCTCCACTTT. Protein: CASSARVNSPLHF. The chain is built from TRBV6-1 and TRBJ1-6; D is undetermined. This CDR3 has 13 residues. The V end was cut by 4 bases, the J end by 6 bases, with 7 bases between. Germline-derived CDR1 and CDR2 are MNHNS and SASEGT.

There are many counts of this clonotype. V gene TRBV29-1 combines with J gene TRBJ1-2; D might be TRBD1 (5 bases). V dropped 0 bases and J dropped 2 bases, with 13 bases sitting between them. The CDR3 runs to 15 residues. Germline loops: CDR1 SQVTM, CDR2 ANQGSEA. The CDR3 nucleotides read TGCAGCGTTGAAGATCTTCGAGACAGAAACTATGGCTACACCTTC. Residues: CSVEDLRDRNYGYTF. The variable domain in full, with the rest retrieved from reference TRBV29-1 and TRBJ1-2, is SAVISQKPSRDICQRGTSLTIQCQVDSQVTMMFWYRQQPGQSLTLIATANQGSEATYESGFVIDKFPISRPNLTFSTLTVSNMSPEDSSIYLCSVEDLRDRNYGYTFGSGTRLTVV.

The genes are TRBV7-3 and TRBJ1-1; a possible D gene is TRBD1 (6 bases). Trimming left V 1 base short and J 7 bases short, with 19 bases between. This CDR3 comprises 16 residues. Germline V gene data show CDR1 as SGHTA and CDR2 as FQGTGA. The CDR3, as DNA: TGTGCCAGCAGCTTAAGAGGATCCCACAGGGCCAATGAAGCTTTCTTT. Encoded protein: CASSLRGSHRANEAFF.

This clonotype was recorded many times. J is TRBJ1-6 and V is TRBV7-2; 7 nucleotides align to TRBD1. The trim removed 5 bases at V and 11 bases at J, leaving 3 bases unmatched. CDR3 length equals 12 residues. Germline-derived CDR1 and CDR2 are SGHTA and FQGNSA. The CDR3 DNA follows: TGTGCCAGCAGCATACAGGGGACACCCCTCCACTTT. Its protein is CASSIQGTPLHF.

This sequence joins TRBV6-5 and TRBJ2-3; D perhaps matches TRBD1 (5 bases). The CDR3 is 15 residues long. CDR1 is MNHEY, CDR2 SVGAGI, per germline. V lost 0 bases to trimming and J lost 3 bases, with 10 bases between them. As DNA, the CDR3 is TGTGCCAGCAGTTACTCGAGACAGCTGACAGATACGCAGTATTTT. Its translation: CASSYSRQLTDTQYF.

This chain connects TRBV27 to TRBJ1-2, with D perhaps matching TRBD1 (6 bases). The CDR3 sequence is 15 residues long. Germline V lookup: CDR1 MNHEY, CDR2 SMNVEV (reference sequence). Trimming left V 5 bases short and J 4 bases short, with 17 bases between. The CDR3 DNA sequence: TGTGCCAGCAGTCCAGTGTCAGGGGCAGGCTATGGCTACACCTTC. The encoded protein is CASSPVSGAGYGYTF.

The J gene is TRBJ2-3, the V gene TRBV9, with D tentatively TRBD1 (6 bases). The V end was cut by 4 bases, the J end by 2 bases, with 14 bases between. CDR1 SGDLS and CDR2 YYNGEE come from the germline V gene. The CDR3 spans 15 residues. The CDR3 reads CASSRGQSYTDTQYF. The CDR3 nucleotides read TGTGCCAGCAGCCGAGGACAGAGCTACACAGATACGCAGTATTTT.

This chain uses TRBV9 with TRBJ1-1, with D possibly matching TRBD1 (5 bases). The germline CDR1 and CDR2 sequences are SGDLS and YYNGEE. CDR3 length equals 13 residues. The V end was cut by 0 bases, the J end by 7 bases, with 10 bases between. The DNA for the CDR3 is TGTGCCAGCAGCGTAGAGGGAGACAGTGAAGCTTTCTTT. It specifies CASSVEGDSEAFF.

This CDR3 is CASSLFPGEVETQYF. CDR3 sequence (DNA): TGTGCCAGCAGCTTATTCCCGGGCGAGGTGGAGACCCAGTACTTC. The V call is TRBV7-7, the J call TRBJ2-5; no clear D gene. This CDR3 contains 15 residues. V gave up 2 bases and J gave up 5 bases, with 15 bases separating them. In germline, CDR1 is SSHAT, CDR2 FNYEAQ (reference sequence).

The table lists this clonotype with a count of one. The rearrangement links TRBV4-1 to TRBJ2-2; 9 bases agree with TRBD1. Trimming at V came to 2 bases and at J to 5 bases, leaving 3 bases not matched to a gene. The CDR3 sequence is 15 residues long. Germline CDR1 MGHRA, CDR2 YSYEKL. Written as DNA, the CDR3 is TGCGCCAGCAGCCAATCCGGGACAGGGACCGGGGAGCTGTTTTTT. The encoded protein is CASSQSGTGTGELFF.

The table lists this clonotype with a few counts. J is TRBJ2-2 and V is TRBV6-5; the match to TRBD2 covers 7 bases. V shed 2 bases and J 6 bases; nucleotides not matched to a gene: 6. CDR3 size: 15 residues. Germline V lookup: CDR1 MNHEY, CDR2 SVGAGI. DNA of the CDR3: TGTGCCAGCAGTTACACCAGCGGGGAGGCCGGGGAGCTGTTTTTT. Protein product: CASSYTSGEAGELFF.

This clonotype was recorded a few times. The genes are TRBV3-1 and TRBJ2-3; either TRBD1 or TRBD2 may supply D (6 bases each). Trimming stripped 4 bases from V and 6 bases from J, with 17 bases between. There are 15 residues in the CDR3. Germline V CDR1 and CDR2: LGHDT, YNNKEL (reference sequence). The DNA of the CDR3 is TGTGCCAGCAGCCCCCTGCCCGGGGGCCGTGATACGCAGTATTTT. Its translation: CASSPLPGGRDTQYF.